This is a list of T cell receptor beta chains from one sample in a study of CD8 T cells in ankylosing spondylitis. TCRdb passed the 5' RACE reads through MiXCR, listing each CDR3 protein once. The table lists approximately 150,000 distinct CDR3 sequences, roughly a third of them singletons. Sequencing was performed on synovial fluid, either unsorted or a sorted T cell fraction (not recorded which). The receptor set was obtained from a male donor with ankylosing spondylitis. Each CDR3 is given with its conserved first and last residue. A D gene is named only where the DNA matches it firmly. The size of a clone is reported for some rows only, either as once, few or many, or as a class for expanded clones.

>.|TRBV6-1|TRBJ1-5|14|.
CASSDSSSNQPQHF
TGTGCCAGCAGTGATTCGTCCAGCAATCAGCCCCAGCATTTT
>.|TRBV10-3|TRBJ2-1|15|TRBD2
CAASGTSGGANEQFF
TGTGCCGCCAGCGGGACTAGCGGGGGGGCGAATGAGCAGTTCTTC
>.|TRBV28|TRBJ2-3|13|.
CASSLGPANTQYF
TGTGCCAGCAGTTTAGGACCGGCGAATACGCAGTATTTT
>.|TRBV7-2|TRBJ1-5|15|.
CASSLGWVSNQPQHF
TGTGCCAGCAGCTTAGGGTGGGTTAGCAATCAGCCCCAGCATTTT
>many|TRBV10-3|TRBJ1-2|15|.
CAISESVSLNYGYTF
TGTGCCATCAGTGAGTCGGTCAGCTTGAACTATGGCTACACCTTC
>few|TRBV3-1|TRBJ1-6|16|.
CASSQDVGVPNSPLHF
TGTGCCAGCAGCCAAGATGTAGGGGTGCCTAATTCACCCCTCCACTTT
>.|TRBV11-2|TRBJ2-3|15|.
CASSPIRGFTDTQYF
TGTGCCAGCAGCCCTATAAGGGGGTTCACAGATACGCAGTATTTT
>few|TRBV3-1|TRBJ1-6|14|TRBD1
CASSRWTGDSPLHF
TGTGCCAGCAGCCGCTGGACAGGTGATTCACCCCTCCACTTT
>few|TRBV10-2|TRBJ1-6|13|.
CASSEYRQSPLHF
TGCGCCAGCAGTGAGTACAGGCAGTCGCCCCTCCACTTT
>.|TRBV20-1|TRBJ2-1|15|.
CSAQSPGDTYNEQFF
TGCAGTGCCCAGAGTCCGGGGGACACTTACAATGAGCAGTTCTTC
>medium-sized|TRBV10-3|TRBJ2-5|13|.
CAISADQEETQYF
TGTGCCATCAGTGCCGACCAGGAAGAGACCCAGTACTTC
>few|TRBV5-1|TRBJ2-1|16|.
CASSLAAGYATNEQFF
TGCGCCAGCAGCTTGGCGGCGGGATACGCGACAAATGAGCAGTTCTTC
>many|TRBV20-1|TRBJ2-2|13|TRBD2
CSAVAGATGELFF
TGCAGTGCGGTAGCGGGAGCCACCGGGGAGCTGTTTTTT
>many|TRBV2|TRBJ2-1|16|.
CASSERAAYQGVEQFF
TGTGCCAGCAGTGAGCGGGCGGCCTACCAAGGGGTCGAGCAGTTCTTC
>few|TRBV20-1|TRBJ2-2|13|.
CSARGRVTGELFF
TGCAGTGCTAGAGGGAGAGTCACCGGGGAGCTGTTTTTT
>.|TRBV9|TRBJ2-1|15|TRBD1
CASSPSDRGLNEQFF
TGTGCCAGCAGTCCGTCGGACAGGGGGCTCAATGAGCAGTTCTTC
>.|TRBV12-3/TRBV12-4|TRBJ2-4|14|.
CASSLRGVGNIQYF
TGTGCCAGCAGTTTAAGGGGGGTCGGGAACATTCAGTACTTC
>many|TRBV6-1|TRBJ1-2|13|.
CASKQGASYGYTF
TGTGCCAGCAAACAGGGTGCCAGCTATGGCTACACCTTC
>many|TRBV4-2|TRBJ2-7|16|TRBD1
CASSQDETGGSYEQYF
TGTGCCAGCAGCCAAGATGAGACAGGGGGTTCCTACGAGCAGTACTTC
>many|TRBV7-2|TRBJ2-2|13|.
CASITGDTGELFF
TGTGCCAGCATTACGGGGGACACCGGGGAGCTGTTTTTT
>.|TRBV10-3|TRBJ1-4|13|.
CAISEAANEKLFF
TGTGCCATCAGTGAAGCAGCAAATGAAAAACTGTTTTTT
>few|TRBV20-1|TRBJ1-2|10|.
CSAWDNGYTF
TGCAGTGCTTGGGACAACGGCTACACCTTC
>many|TRBV7-2|TRBJ2-1|15|.
CASSLVGGTGGRVFF
TGTGCCAGCAGCTTAGTTGGGGGGACTGGCGGTCGTGTGTTCTTC
>.|TRBV7-6|TRBJ2-2|12|.
CASRDNTGELFF
TGTGCCAGCAGGGACAACACCGGGGAGCTGTTTTTT
>.|TRBV11-2|TRBJ1-3|16|TRBD1
CASSLLHRGPGNTIYF
TGTGCCAGCAGCTTGCTCCACAGGGGGCCTGGAAACACCATATATTTT
>many|TRBV13|TRBJ1-1|14|.
CASSPPGGSTEAFF
TGTGCCAGCAGCCCCCCCGGGGGGAGCACTGAAGCTTTCTTT
>.|TRBV11-2|TRBJ2-1|15|TRBD2
CASSLSVPGGYEQFF
TGTGCCAGCAGCTTGTCGGTTCCGGGGGGTTATGAGCAGTTCTTC
>.|TRBV24-1|TRBJ2-5|15|.
CATSSVRGSQETQYF
TGTGCCACCAGCTCGGTAAGGGGGTCCCAAGAGACCCAGTACTTC
>few|TRBV7-9|TRBJ2-5|15|.
CASSPRGIGQETQYF
TGTGCCAGCAGCCCTCGGGGGATCGGGCAAGAGACCCAGTACTTC
>many|TRBV18|TRBJ2-5|14|TRBD2
CASSPPSSGETQYF
TGTGCCAGCTCACCACCGTCTAGCGGGGAGACCCAGTACTTC
>once|TRBV10-3|TRBJ1-1|13|.
CAISESQQGEAFF
TGTGCCATCAGTGAGTCGCAACAAGGTGAAGCTTTCTTT
>.|TRBV10-3|TRBJ2-5|12|.
CAISERGETQYF
TGTGCCATCAGTGAGAGGGGAGAGACCCAGTACTTC
>many|TRBV3-1|TRBJ1-1|14|.
CASSTDPGDTEAFF
TGTGCCAGCAGCACCGACCCGGGAGACACTGAAGCTTTCTTT
>many|TRBV20-1|TRBJ1-6|15|TRBD1
CSARGAGQGNSPLHF
TGCAGTGCTAGGGGGGCGGGACAGGGGAATTCACCCCTCCACTTT
>.|TRBV20-1|TRBJ2-3|13|.
CSASGQVTDTQYF
TGCAGTGCTAGTGGGCAGGTGACAGATACGCAGTATTTT
>.|TRBV12-3/TRBV12-4|TRBJ2-3|14|.
CASSLAEGADTQYF
TGTGCCAGCAGTTTAGCTGAGGGAGCAGATACGCAGTATTTT
>few|TRBV28|TRBJ1-1|15|TRBD1
CASSLSGQGRSKAFF
TGTGCCAGCAGTTTAAGCGGACAGGGAAGATCAAAAGCTTTCTTT
>many|TRBV15|TRBJ1-2|14|.
CATSRDVADYGYTF
TGTGCCACCAGCAGAGATGTGGCGGATTATGGCTACACCTTC
>.|TRBV10-3|TRBJ2-1|11|.
CAISTRDEQFF
TGTGCCATCAGTACTCGCGATGAGCAGTTCTTC
>.|TRBV4-3|TRBJ2-7|17|TRBD1
CASSQDPPGQHSYEQYF
TGCGCCAGCAGCCAAGATCCGCCGGGACAGCACTCCTACGAGCAGTACTTC
>many|TRBV7-2|TRBJ1-4|15|.
CASSLSGVTNEKLFF
TGTGCCAGCAGCTTAAGTGGGGTTACTAATGAAAAACTGTTTTTT
>.|TRBV4-2|TRBJ2-3|16|TRBD1
CASSPLGQVLTDTQYF
TGTGCCAGCAGCCCGCTGGGACAGGTTCTCACAGATACGCAGTATTTT
>.|TRBV20-1|TRBJ2-5|14|.
CSADSWGAGQTQYF
TGCAGTGCAGACAGCTGGGGGGCCGGTCAGACCCAGTACTTC
>.|TRBV11-1|TRBJ2-7|16|.
CASSLRGNPRHYEQYF
TGTGCCAGCAGCTTAAGAGGCAACCCTAGGCACTACGAGCAGTACTTC
>.|TRBV10-3|TRBJ2-1|15|TRBD2
CAISGGGGSYNEQFF
TGTGCCATCAGTGGGGGCGGGGGCTCCTACAATGAGCAGTTCTTC
>.|TRBV20-1|TRBJ2-1|12|TRBD1
CSADRAGDEQFF
TGCAGCGCAGACAGGGCTGGGGATGAGCAGTTCTTC
>.|TRBV5-1|TRBJ1-6|14|TRBD1
CASSIGTAHSPLHF
TGCGCCAGCAGCATAGGGACAGCACATTCACCCCTCCACTTT
>.|TRBV7-2|TRBJ1-1|11|.
CASSTSTEAFF
TGTGCCAGCAGCACCTCGACCGAAGCTTTCTTT
>.|TRBV11-1|TRBJ2-1|21|TRBD2
CASSTTGLRASGRDPYNEQFF
TGTGCCAGCAGTACGACAGGGCTGAGGGCTAGCGGGAGGGACCCCTACAATGAGCAGTTCTTC
>few|TRBV10-2|TRBJ2-3|14|.
CASRRGEGTDTQYF
TGCGCCAGCAGAAGGGGGGAAGGCACAGATACGCAGTATTTT
>many|TRBV12-3/TRBV12-4|TRBJ1-4|16|.
CASRLIRAATNEKLFF
TGTGCCAGCAGACTAATCAGGGCCGCAACTAATGAAAAACTGTTTTTT
>few|TRBV5-1|TRBJ2-3|16|TRBD1
CASSPGDRSVTDTQYF
TGCGCCAGCAGCCCAGGGGACAGGTCTGTCACAGATACGCAGTATTTT
>.|TRBV7-2|TRBJ2-7|13|.
CASSSGATYEQYF
TGTGCCAGCAGCTCAGGGGCGACCTACGAGCAGTACTTC
>once|TRBV6-4|TRBJ2-2|19|TRBD2
CTRCPAQGGGRARTGELFF
TGTACCCGCTGTCCGGCACAGGGTGGCGGGAGGGCCAGGACCGGGGAGCTGTTTTTT
>once|TRBV12-3/TRBV12-4|TRBJ2-7|15|TRBD1
CASSPDPTGAYEQYF
TGTGCCAGCAGTCCCGACCCGACAGGGGCCTACGAGCAGTACTTC
>.|TRBV24-1|TRBJ2-1|16|.
CATSDLKWAGDNEQFF
TGTGCCACCAGTGATTTAAAATGGGCAGGGGACAATGAGCAGTTCTTC
>.|TRBV20-1|TRBJ2-5|16|TRBD2
CSARDPAGGPSETQYF
TGCAGTGCTAGAGATCCGGCGGGGGGGCCGAGCGAGACCCAGTACTTC
>.|TRBV9|TRBJ2-3|13|.
CASSAPGRDTQYF
TGTGCCAGCAGCGCACCCGGGAGAGATACGCAGTATTTT